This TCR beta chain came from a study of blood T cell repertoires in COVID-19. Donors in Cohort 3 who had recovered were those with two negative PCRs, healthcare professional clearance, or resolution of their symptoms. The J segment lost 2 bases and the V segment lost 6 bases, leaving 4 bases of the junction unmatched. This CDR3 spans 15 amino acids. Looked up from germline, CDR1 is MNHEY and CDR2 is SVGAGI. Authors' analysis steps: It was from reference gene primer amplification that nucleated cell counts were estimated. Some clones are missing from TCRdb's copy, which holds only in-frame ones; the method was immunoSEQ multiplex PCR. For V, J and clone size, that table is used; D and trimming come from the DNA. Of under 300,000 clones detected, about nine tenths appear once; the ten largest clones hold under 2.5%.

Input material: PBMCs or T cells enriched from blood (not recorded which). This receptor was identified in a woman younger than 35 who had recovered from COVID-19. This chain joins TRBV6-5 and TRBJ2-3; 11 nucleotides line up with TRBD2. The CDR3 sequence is CASSNSGGVTDTQYF. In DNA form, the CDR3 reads TGTGCCAGCAGCAATAGCGGGGGGGTCACAGATACGCAGTATTTT.